Below, 10 T cell receptor beta chains from the same sample are listed, as sequenced in a study of blood T cell repertoires in COVID-19. This table comes from immunoSEQ multiplex PCR, and its TCRdb copy is limited to in-frame clones, with some not included. The profile shows tens of thousands of clones, less than 85% of them singletons. The specimen was peripheral blood. These receptors all stem from a woman of 80 years or more with acute or convalescent COVID-19.

This chain uses TRBV2 with TRBJ1-6; weak D call: TRBD1 (6 bases). The CDR3 loop spans 16 amino acids. V lost 5 bases and J lost 0, with 11 bases in between. CDR1 is SNHLY, CDR2 FYNNEI, per germline. CDR3 DNA: TGTGCCAGCAGTCCCCAGGGGAGCTCCTATAATTCACCCCTCCACTTT. Translating it yields CASSPQGSSYNSPLHF.

V is TRBV11-3 and J is TRBJ2-1, with D tentatively TRBD1 (6 bases). Trimming left V 1 base short and J 0 bases short, with 16 bases between. Germline CDR1 SGHNT, CDR2 YENEEA. The CDR3 runs to 18 residues. Written as DNA, the CDR3 is TGTGCCAGCAGCTTAGGCAGGGGTCGGCAAAGCTCCTACAATGAGCAGTTCTTC. Its protein is CASSLGRGRQSSYNEQFF.

For the CDR3, the DNA is TGTGCCAGCAGCTTTGCGGCTAACACTGAAGCTTTCTTT. This gives the protein CASSFAANTEAFF. This chain connects TRBV7-2 to TRBJ1-1; the D is unclear. Germline loops: CDR1 SGHTA, CDR2 FQGNSA. Trimming removed 3 bases at V and 2 bases at J, with 7 bases between. This CDR3 region has 13 residues.

V usage is TRBV6-1 and J usage is TRBJ1-2, with D tentatively TRBD1 (5 bases). Trimming took 3 bases from V and 6 from J, leaving 11 bases between them. Germline values: CDR1 MNHNS, CDR2 SASEGT. This CDR3 is built from 13 residues. The CDR3 protein is CASSEGPGHGYTF. The DNA of the CDR3 is TGTGCCAGCAGTGAGGGGCCAGGGCATGGCTACACCTTC.

The rearrangement uses TRBV5-1 and TRBJ2-7; TRBD1 matches 7 bases. This CDR3 contains 15 residues. The germline gives CDR1 SGHRS, CDR2 YFSETQ. V dropped 2 bases and J dropped 0; count of bases not matched to a gene: 5. CDR3 amino acids: CASSFSGQSSYEQYF. The CDR3 nucleotides read TGCGCCAGCAGCTTTTCGGGACAGAGCTCCTACGAGCAGTACTTC.

In this sample, this clone turned up once. The chain combines TRBV5-5 with TRBJ2-5; possibly TRBD1 for D (5 bases). Germline loops: CDR1 SGHKS, CDR2 YYEKEE (reference sequence). V shed 4 bases and J shed 5 bases, with 12 bases lying between them. The CDR3 totals 13 residues. This CDR3 is CASSPPGFETQYF. The DNA of the CDR3 is TGTGCCAGCAGCCCACCAGGGTTTGAGACCCAGTACTTC.

This rearrangement joins TRBV15 to TRBJ2-7; 11 nucleotides match TRBD2. The ends lost 4 bases at V and 1 base at J; junction bases unmatched: 6. This CDR3 comprises 16 residues. The germline V gene has CDR1 LNHNV and CDR2 YYDKDF (reference sequence). Here the CDR3 DNA reads TGTGCCACCAGCACGTTACTAGCGGGAGTTTCCTACGAGCAGTACTTC. It encodes CATSTLLAGVSYEQYF.

The chain couples TRBV19 to TRBJ2-5; TRBD1 agrees at 8 bases. The CDR3 loop spans 16 amino acids. The trim removed 5 bases at V and 5 bases at J, leaving 13 bases unmatched. The germline CDR1 and CDR2 sequences are LNHDA and SQIVND (reference sequence). The CDR3 loop is CASSPYTTGGRETQYF. As DNA, the CDR3 is TGTGCCAGTAGTCCCTATACAACAGGGGGTAGGGAGACCCAGTACTTC.

The chain carries TRBV7-9 and TRBJ2-5; 9 positions agree with TRBD1. V lost 1 base, J lost 5 bases, and 2 bases stayed unmatched. The CDR3 consists of 14 residues. The V gene's germline CDR1 is SEHNR and CDR2 FQNEAQ (reference sequence). For the CDR3, the DNA is TGTGCCAGCAGCTTAGAGACAGGGGGGGAGACCCAGTACTTC. Its translation: CASSLETGGETQYF.

The chain links TRBV10-3 to TRBJ1-3; D remains ambiguous. CDR3 size: 17 residues. Trimming left V 1 base short and J 0 bases short, with 13 bases between. Germline assignment: CDR1 ENHRY and CDR2 SYGVKD. CDR3 in DNA: TGTGCCATCAGTGAGTTGGCGGGTCAGCGCTCTGGAAACACCATATATTTT. It codes for CAISELAGQRSGNTIYF.